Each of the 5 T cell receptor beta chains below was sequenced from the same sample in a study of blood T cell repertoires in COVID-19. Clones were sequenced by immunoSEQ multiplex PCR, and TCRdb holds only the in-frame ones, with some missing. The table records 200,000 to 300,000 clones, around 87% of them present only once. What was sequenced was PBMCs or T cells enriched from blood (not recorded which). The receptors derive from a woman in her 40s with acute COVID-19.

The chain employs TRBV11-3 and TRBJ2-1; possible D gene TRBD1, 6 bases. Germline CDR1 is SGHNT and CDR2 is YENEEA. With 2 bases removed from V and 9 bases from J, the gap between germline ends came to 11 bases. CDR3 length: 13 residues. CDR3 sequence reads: CASSLNRVGEQFF. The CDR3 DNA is TGTGCCAGCAGCTTAAACAGGGTTGGTGAGCAGTTCTTC.

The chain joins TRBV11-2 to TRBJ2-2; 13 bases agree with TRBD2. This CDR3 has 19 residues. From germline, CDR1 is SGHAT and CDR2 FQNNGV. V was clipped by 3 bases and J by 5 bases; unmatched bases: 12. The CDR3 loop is CASSLGTSGISFGTGELFF. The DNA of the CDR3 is TGTGCCAGCAGCTTGGGGACTAGCGGGATCTCGTTCGGTACCGGGGAGCTGTTTTTT.

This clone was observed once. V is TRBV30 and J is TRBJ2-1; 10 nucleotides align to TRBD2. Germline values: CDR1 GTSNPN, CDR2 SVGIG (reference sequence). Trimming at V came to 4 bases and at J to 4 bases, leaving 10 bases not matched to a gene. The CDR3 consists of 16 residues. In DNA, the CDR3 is TGTGCCTGGACCGTCCCTATAGCGGGAGGTTACAATGAGCAGTTCTTC. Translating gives CAWTVPIAGGYNEQFF.

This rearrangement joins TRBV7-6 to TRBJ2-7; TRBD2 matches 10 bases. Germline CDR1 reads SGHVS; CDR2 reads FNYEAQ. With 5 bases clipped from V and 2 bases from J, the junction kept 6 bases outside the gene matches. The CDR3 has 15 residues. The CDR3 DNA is TGTGCCAGCAGCCACAGACTAGCGGGCACCTACGAGCAGTACTTC. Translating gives CASSHRLAGTYEQYF.

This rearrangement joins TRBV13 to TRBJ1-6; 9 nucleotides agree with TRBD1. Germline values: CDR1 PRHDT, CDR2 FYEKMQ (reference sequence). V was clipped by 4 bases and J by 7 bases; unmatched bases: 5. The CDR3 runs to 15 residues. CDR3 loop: CASSSRDRVNSPLHF. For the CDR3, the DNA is TGTGCCAGCAGCTCCCGGGACAGGGTGAATTCACCCCTCCACTTT.